This TCR beta chain was profiled in a study of blood T cells in healthy people across ages. Overall study findings and caveats: Estimated diversity across one million T cells was deemed an underestimate. Per-million-T-cell TCR beta diversity fell roughly linearly with age.

Per germline, CDR1 MNHEY and CDR2 SVGAGI. This CDR3 comprises 16 residues. Trimming cost V 2 bases and J 5 bases, with 16 bases left between them. On this clonotype: As yet, its antigen is unknown.

A sample-barcoded 5' primer and a J-beta primer mix were used in a second PCR of roughly 7 to 12 cycles. TCRdb processed the 5' RACE reads anew with MiXCR; each CDR3 protein has one entry. The sample comprises 450,000 to 600,000 distinct CDR3 sequences, about 26% of which are singletons, and approximately 4% rests with the top ten. The same sample was also used in a study of T cells of mothers and their children.

The chain uses TRBV6-5 and TRBJ1-5; D possibly corresponds to TRBD1 (6 bases). Source material: blood. This sequence was found in a boy aged 2 to 10 in good health. The CDR3 nucleotides read TGTGCCAGCAGTTACCTTTCGGGGGGCGCAGATCAGCCCCAGCATTTT. It is translated as CASSYLSGGADQPQHF.